The TCR beta chain described here comes from a study of T-cell memory formation after mild COVID-19. From the 5' RACE reads, TCRdb called clonotypes with MiXCR, one entry per CDR3 protein. Among more than 300,000 distinct CDR3 sequences listed, 20% to 25% were seen once. The specimen sequenced was PBMCs or a T cell subset sorted from them (not recorded which). This TCR derives from a man younger than 35 who had mild COVID-19 (a few samples of this study predate the infection). Cell type and time point are not known.

In nucleotides, the CDR3 is TGTGCCAGCAGCGTAGGTGTGACTAGCGGGGACCATACCTACGAGCAGTACTTC. It specifies CASSVGVTSGDHTYEQYF. V is TRBV9 and J is TRBJ2-7, with 11 bases aligning to TRBD2. CDR1 is SGDLS, CDR2 YYNGEE, per germline. This CDR3 has 18 amino acids. The trim removed 0 bases at V and 2 bases at J, leaving 10 bases unmatched.